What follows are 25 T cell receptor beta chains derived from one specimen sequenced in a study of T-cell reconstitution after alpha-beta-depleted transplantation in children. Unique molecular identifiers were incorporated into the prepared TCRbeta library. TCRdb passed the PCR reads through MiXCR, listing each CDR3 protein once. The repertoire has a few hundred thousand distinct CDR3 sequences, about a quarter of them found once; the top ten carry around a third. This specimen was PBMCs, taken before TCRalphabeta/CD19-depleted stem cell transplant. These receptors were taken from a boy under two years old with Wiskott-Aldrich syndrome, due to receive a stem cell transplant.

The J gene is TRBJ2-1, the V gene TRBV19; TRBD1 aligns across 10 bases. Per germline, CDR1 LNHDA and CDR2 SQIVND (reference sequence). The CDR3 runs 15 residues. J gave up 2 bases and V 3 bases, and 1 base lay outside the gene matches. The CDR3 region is CASSMGQGPYNEQFF. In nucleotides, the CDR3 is TGTGCCAGTAGTATGGGACAGGGGCCCTACAATGAGCAGTTCTTC.

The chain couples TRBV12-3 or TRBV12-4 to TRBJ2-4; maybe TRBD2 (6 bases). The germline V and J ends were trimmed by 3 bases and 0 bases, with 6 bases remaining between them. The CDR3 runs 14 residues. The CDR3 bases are TGTGCCAGCAGTTTCGGGAGAGCCAAAAACATTCAGTACTTC. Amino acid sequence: CASSFGRAKNIQYF.

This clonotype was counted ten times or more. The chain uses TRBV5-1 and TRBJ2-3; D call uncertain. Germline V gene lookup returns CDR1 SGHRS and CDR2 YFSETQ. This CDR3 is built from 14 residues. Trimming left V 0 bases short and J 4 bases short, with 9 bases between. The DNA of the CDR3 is TGCGCCAGCAGCTTGGAACGGTTTCCAGATACGCAGTATTTT. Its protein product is CASSLERFPDTQYF.

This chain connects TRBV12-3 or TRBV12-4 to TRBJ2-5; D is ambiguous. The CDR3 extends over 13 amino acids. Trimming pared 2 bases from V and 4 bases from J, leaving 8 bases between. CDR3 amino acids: CASSLQVLETQYF. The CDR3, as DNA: TGTGCCAGCAGTTTACAGGTGCTAGAGACCCAGTACTTC.

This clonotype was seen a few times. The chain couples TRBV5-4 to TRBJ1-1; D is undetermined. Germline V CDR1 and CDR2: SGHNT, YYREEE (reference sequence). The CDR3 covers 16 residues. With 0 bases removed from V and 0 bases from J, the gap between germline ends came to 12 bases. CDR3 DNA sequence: TGTGCCAGCAGCTTGGGGGAGGTCGGGGTGAACACTGAAGCTTTCTTT. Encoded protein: CASSLGEVGVNTEAFF. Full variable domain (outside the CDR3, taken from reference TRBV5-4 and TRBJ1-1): ETGVTQSPTHLIKTRGQQVTLRCSSQSGHNTVSWYQQALGQGPQFIFQYYREEENGRGNFPPRFSGLQFPNYSSELNVNALELDDSALYLCASSLGEVGVNTEAFFGQGTRLTVV.

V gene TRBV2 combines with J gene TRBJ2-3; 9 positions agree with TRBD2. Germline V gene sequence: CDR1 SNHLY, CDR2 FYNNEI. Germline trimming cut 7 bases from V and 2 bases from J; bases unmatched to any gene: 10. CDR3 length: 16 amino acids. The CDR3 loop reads CASTLGLAWDTDTQYF. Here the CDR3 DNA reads TGTGCCAGCACTCTAGGACTAGCGTGGGACACAGATACGCAGTATTTT.

CDR3 coding DNA: TGTGCCAGCAGTCCGACGGGACTAGTAGCGGCCTACGAGCAGTACTTC. Encoded protein: CASSPTGLVAAYEQYF. The chain combines TRBV27 with TRBJ2-7; 8 bases fit TRBD2. CDR3 length equals 16 residues. The germline CDR1 and CDR2 sequences are MNHEY and SMNVEV (reference sequence). V lost 5 bases to trimming and J lost 2 bases; unmatched junction nucleotides: 11.

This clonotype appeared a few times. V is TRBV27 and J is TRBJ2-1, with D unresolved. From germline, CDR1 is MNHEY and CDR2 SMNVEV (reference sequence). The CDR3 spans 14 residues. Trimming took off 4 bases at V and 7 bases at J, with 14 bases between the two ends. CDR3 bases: TGTGCCAGCAGTTACGTCGGCAGTTTGAATGAGCAGTTCTTC. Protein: CASSYVGSLNEQFF.

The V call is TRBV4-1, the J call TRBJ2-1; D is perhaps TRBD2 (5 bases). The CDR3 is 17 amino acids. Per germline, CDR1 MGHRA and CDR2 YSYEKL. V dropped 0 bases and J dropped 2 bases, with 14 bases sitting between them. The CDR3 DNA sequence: TGCGCCAGCAGCCAAGACGGAACTAGGTATACCTACAATGAGCAGTTCTTC. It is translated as CASSQDGTRYTYNEQFF.

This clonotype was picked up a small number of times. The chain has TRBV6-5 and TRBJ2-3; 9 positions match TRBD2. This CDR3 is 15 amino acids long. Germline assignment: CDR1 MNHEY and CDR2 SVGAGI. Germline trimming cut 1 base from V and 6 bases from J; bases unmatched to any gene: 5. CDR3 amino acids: CASSYFGGRADTQYF. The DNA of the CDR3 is TGTGCCAGCAGTTACTTTGGCGGGAGGGCCGATACGCAGTATTTT.

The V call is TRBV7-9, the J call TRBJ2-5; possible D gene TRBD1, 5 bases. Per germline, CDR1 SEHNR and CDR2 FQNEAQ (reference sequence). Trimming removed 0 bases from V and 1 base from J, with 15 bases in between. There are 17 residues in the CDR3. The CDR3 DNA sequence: TGTGCCAGCAGCTTAGCGCGTACAGGACCCACCCAAGAGACCCAGTACTTC. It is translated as CASSLARTGPTQETQYF. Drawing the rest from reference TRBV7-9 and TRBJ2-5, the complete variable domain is DTGVSQNPRHKITKRGQNVTFRCDPISEHNRLYWYRQTLGQGPEFLTYFQNEAQLEKSRLLSDRFSAERPKGSFSTLEIQRTEQGDSAMYLCASSLARTGPTQETQYFGPGTRLLVL.

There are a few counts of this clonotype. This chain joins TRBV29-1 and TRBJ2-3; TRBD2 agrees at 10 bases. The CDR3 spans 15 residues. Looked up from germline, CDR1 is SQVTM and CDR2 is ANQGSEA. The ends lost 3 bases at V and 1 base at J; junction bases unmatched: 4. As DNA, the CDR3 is TGCAGCGTTGATGGGCTAGCGGGAGGCACAGATACGCAGTATTTT. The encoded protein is CSVDGLAGGTDTQYF.

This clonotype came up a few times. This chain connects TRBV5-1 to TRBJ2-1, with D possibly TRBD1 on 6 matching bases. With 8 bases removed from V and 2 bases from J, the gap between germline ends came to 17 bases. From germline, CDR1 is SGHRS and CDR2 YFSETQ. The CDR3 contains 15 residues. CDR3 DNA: TGCGCCAGTTCTAGGCCGGCAGGGGCCTACAATGAGCAGTTCTTC. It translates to CASSRPAGAYNEQFF. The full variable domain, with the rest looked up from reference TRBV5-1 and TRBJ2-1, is KAGVTQTPRYLIKTRGQQVTLSCSPISGHRSVSWYQQTPGQGLQFLFEYFSETQRNKGNFPGRFSGRQFSNSRSEMNVSTLELGDSALYLCASSRPAGAYNEQFFGPGTRLTVL.

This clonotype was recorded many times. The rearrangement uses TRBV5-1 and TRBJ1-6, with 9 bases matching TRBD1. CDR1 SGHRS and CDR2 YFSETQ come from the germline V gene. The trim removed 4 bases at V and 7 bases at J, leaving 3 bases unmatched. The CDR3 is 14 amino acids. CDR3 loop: CASSLDRGNSPLHF. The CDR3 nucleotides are TGCGCCAGCAGCCTGGACAGGGGAAATTCACCCCTCCACTTT.

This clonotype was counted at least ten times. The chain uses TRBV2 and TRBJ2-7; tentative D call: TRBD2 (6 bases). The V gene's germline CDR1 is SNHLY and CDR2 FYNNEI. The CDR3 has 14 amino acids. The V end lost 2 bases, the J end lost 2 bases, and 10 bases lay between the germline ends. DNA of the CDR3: TGTGCCAGCAGTGAAAGCGGGTTAGCCTACGAGCAGTACTTC. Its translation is CASSESGLAYEQYF.

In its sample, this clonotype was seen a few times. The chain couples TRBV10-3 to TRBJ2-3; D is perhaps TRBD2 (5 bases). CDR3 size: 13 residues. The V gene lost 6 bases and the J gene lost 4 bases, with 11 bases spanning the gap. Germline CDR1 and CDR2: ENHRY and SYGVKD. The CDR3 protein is CAISGGFADTQYF. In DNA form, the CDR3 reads TGTGCCATCAGCGGAGGTTTCGCAGATACGCAGTATTTT.

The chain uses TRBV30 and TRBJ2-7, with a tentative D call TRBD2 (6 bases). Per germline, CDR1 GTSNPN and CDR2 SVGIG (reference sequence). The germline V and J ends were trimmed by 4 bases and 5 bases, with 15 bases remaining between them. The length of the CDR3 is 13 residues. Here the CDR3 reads CAWNHGPGDEQYF. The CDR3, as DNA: TGTGCCTGGAATCATGGCCCGGGGGACGAGCAGTACTTC.

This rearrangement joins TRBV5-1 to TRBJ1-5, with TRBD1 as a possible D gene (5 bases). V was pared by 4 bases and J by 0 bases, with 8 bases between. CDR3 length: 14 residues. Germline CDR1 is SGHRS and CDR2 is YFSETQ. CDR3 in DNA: TGCGCCAGCAGCCGGGGGGATAGCAATCAGCCCCAGCATTTT. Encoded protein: CASSRGDSNQPQHF.

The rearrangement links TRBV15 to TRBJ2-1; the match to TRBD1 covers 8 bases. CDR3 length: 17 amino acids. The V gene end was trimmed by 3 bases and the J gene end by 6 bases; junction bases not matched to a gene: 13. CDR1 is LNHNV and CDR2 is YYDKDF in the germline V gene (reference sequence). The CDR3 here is CATSSPGGQESVNEQFF. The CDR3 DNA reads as TGTGCCACCAGCAGCCCCGGGGGACAGGAAAGTGTCAATGAGCAGTTCTTC. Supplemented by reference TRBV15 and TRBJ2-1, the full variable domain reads DAMVIQNPRYQVTQFGKPVTLSCSQTLNHNVMYWYQQKSSQAPKLLFHYYDKDFNNEADTPDNFQSRRPNTSFCFLDIRSPGLGDTAMYLCATSSPGGQESVNEQFFGPGTRLTVL.

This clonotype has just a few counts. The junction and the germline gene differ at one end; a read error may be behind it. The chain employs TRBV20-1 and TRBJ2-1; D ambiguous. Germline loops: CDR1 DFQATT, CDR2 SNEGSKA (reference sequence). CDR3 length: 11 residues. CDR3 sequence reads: CSARDLSRSLF. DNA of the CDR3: TGCAGTGCTAGAGATCTGTCTCGATCCCTCTTC.

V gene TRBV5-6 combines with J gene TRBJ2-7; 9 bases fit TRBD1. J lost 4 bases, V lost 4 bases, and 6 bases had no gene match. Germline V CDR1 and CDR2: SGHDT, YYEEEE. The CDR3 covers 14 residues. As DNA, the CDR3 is TGTGCCAGCAGCCTAAACAGGGGGCTGTACGAGCAGTACTTC. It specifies CASSLNRGLYEQYF.

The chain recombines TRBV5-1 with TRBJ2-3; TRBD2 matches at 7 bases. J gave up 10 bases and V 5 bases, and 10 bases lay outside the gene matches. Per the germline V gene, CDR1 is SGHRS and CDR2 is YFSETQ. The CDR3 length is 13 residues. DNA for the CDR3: TGCGCCAGCAGGCGGGAGCTCTTATATGCGCAGTATTTT. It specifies CASRRELLYAQYF.

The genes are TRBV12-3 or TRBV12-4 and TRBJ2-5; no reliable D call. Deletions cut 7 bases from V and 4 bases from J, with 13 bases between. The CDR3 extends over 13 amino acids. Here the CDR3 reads CASTSRSRETQYF. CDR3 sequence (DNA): TGTGCCAGCACCAGTCGTAGTCGAGAGACCCAGTACTTC.

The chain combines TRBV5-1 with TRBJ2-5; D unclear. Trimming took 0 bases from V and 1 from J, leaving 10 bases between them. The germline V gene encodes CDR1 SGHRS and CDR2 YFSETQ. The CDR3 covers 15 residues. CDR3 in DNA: TGCGCCAGCAGCTTGGTAGAGCTACGCCAAGAGACCCAGTACTTC. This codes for CASSLVELRQETQYF. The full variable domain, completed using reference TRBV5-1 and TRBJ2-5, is KAGVTQTPRYLIKTRGQQVTLSCSPISGHRSVSWYQQTPGQGLQFLFEYFSETQRNKGNFPGRFSGRQFSNSRSEMNVSTLELGDSALYLCASSLVELRQETQYFGPGTRLLVL.

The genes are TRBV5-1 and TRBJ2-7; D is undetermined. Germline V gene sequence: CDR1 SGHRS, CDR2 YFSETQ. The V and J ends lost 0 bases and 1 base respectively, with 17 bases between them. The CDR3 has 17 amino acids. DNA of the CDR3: TGCGCCAGCAGCTTGGAGTATTCTTGGACCGAATCCTACGAGCAGTACTTC. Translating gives CASSLEYSWTESYEQYF. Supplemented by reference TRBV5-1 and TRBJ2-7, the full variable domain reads KAGVTQTPRYLIKTRGQQVTLSCSPISGHRSVSWYQQTPGQGLQFLFEYFSETQRNKGNFPGRFSGRQFSNSRSEMNVSTLELGDSALYLCASSLEYSWTESYEQYFGPGTRLTVT.